Below are 27 T cell receptor beta chains sequenced from a single sample in a study of cytomegalovirus exposure and HLA in healthy donors. Both 60 Vbeta primers and 13 Jbeta primers went into the PCR. Measured with immunoSEQ multiplex PCR; TCRdb has only the in-frame clones, and not every one. Listed are 30,000 to 50,000 clones; 3% to 4% falls within the top ten. Sequenced sample: PBMCs. The source of these receptors is a woman in her twenties or thirties in good health and CMV-seropositive.

The genes are TRBV9 and TRBJ2-2, with D possibly being TRBD2 (6 bases). The germline V gene encodes CDR1 SGDLS and CDR2 YYNGEE. The V gene lost 0 bases and the J gene lost 1 base, with 10 bases spanning the gap. The CDR3 is made up of 16 amino acids. In DNA form, the CDR3 reads TGTGCCAGCAGCGTAGGGACCGGGGGGAACACCGGGGAGCTGTTTTTT. This translates into CASSVGTGGNTGELFF. The full variable domain, rest sourced from reference TRBV9 and TRBJ2-2, is DSGVTQTPKHLITATGQRVTLRCSPRSGDLSVYWYQQSLDQGLQFLIQYYNGEERAKGNILERFSAQQFPDLHSELNLSSLELGDSALYFCASSVGTGGNTGELFFGEGSRLTVL.

The chain is built from TRBV30 and TRBJ1-2; unclear D gene. The CDR3 contains 13 residues. V lost 3 bases and J lost 2, with 10 bases in between. CDR1 is GTSNPN, CDR2 SVGIG, per germline (reference sequence). The CDR3: CAWRYGLNYGYTF. CDR3 coding DNA: TGTGCCTGGAGATACGGTTTAAACTATGGCTACACCTTC.

This rearrangement joins TRBV30 to TRBJ1-2; a possible D gene is TRBD1 (5 bases). There are 11 residues in the CDR3. Germline V gene sequence: CDR1 GTSNPN, CDR2 SVGIG (reference sequence). The V gene lost 5 bases and the J gene lost 7 bases, with 11 bases spanning the gap. The DNA of the CDR3 is TGTGCCTGGGCCGGGGGGGGTGGCTACACCTTC. Amino acid sequence: CAWAGGGGYTF.

This chain joins TRBV4-1 and TRBJ1-4, with TRBD1 matching over 7 bases. The length of the CDR3 is 16 residues. Germline V gene lookup returns CDR1 MGHRA and CDR2 YSYEKL. Trimming cost V 3 bases and J 0 bases; bases outside gene matches: 4. CDR3 sequence: CASSQRTGPTNEKLFF. CDR3 sequence (DNA): TGCGCCAGCAGCCAGCGGACAGGACCAACTAATGAAAAACTGTTTTTT.

The CDR3 nucleotides read TGTGCCAGTAGCTTGGGTTGGGGGGCGAACACCGGGGAGCTGTTTTTT. This sequence encodes CASSLGWGANTGELFF. The J gene is TRBJ2-2, the V gene TRBV19, with TRBD2 as a possible D gene (6 bases). This CDR3 region has 16 residues. V was clipped by 6 bases and J by 0 bases, with 14 bases between them. CDR1 is LNHDA and CDR2 is SQIVND in the germline V gene (reference sequence).

The chain carries TRBV13 and TRBJ2-2; D gene uncertain. The germline V gene has CDR1 PRHDT and CDR2 FYEKMQ (reference sequence). With 0 bases removed from V and 3 bases from J, the gap between germline ends came to 8 bases. There are 15 residues in the CDR3. CDR3 DNA sequence: TGTGCCAGCAGCTTAGGCCCACTCCACACCGGGGAGCTGTTTTTT. It is translated as CASSLGPLHTGELFF.

This chain links TRBV7-9 with TRBJ1-3; D gene ambiguous. The germline V and J ends were trimmed by 0 bases and 11 bases, with 8 bases remaining between them. Germline values: CDR1 SEHNR, CDR2 FQNEAQ (reference sequence). The length of the CDR3 is 12 residues. The CDR3: CASSLAGEAIYF. In DNA, the CDR3 is TGTGCCAGCAGCTTAGCGGGTGAGGCCATATATTTT.

The rearrangement joins TRBV11-2 to TRBJ2-2; D may be TRBD1 (6 bases). V was trimmed by 2 bases and J by 4 bases, leaving 14 bases between them. This CDR3 region has 16 residues. Germline V lookup: CDR1 SGHAT, CDR2 FQNNGV. CDR3 nucleotides: TGTGCCAGCAGCTTAAGTGGGGCAGGGGCCACCGGGGAGCTGTTTTTT. Translated: CASSLSGAGATGELFF. Full variable domain (missing parts from reference TRBV11-2 and TRBJ2-2): EAGVAQSPRYKIIEKRQSVAFWCNPISGHATLYWYQQILGQGPKLLIQFQNNGVVDDSQLPKDRFSAERLKGVDSTLKIQPAKLEDSAVYLCASSLSGAGATGELFFGEGSRLTVL.

The chain employs TRBV11-3 and TRBJ2-3; 8 bases align to TRBD2. Germline CDR1 and CDR2: SGHNT and YENEEA. The CDR3 contains 16 residues. Unmatched junction bases numbered 12, after V lost 5 bases and J lost 5 bases. The CDR3 DNA is TGTGCCAGCAGCCCGGGCTCGGGGGGGCTACAAGATACGCAGTATTTT. Protein product: CASSPGSGGLQDTQYF. The full variable domain, rest sourced from reference TRBV11-3 and TRBJ2-3, is EAGVVQSPRYKIIEKKQPVAFWCNPISGHNTLYWYLQNLGQGPELLIRYENEEAVDDSQLPKDRFSAERLKGVDSTLKIQPAELGDSAVYLCASSPGSGGLQDTQYFGPGTRLTVL.

V gene TRBV29-1 combines with J gene TRBJ1-2; 7 positions agree with TRBD1. The V and J ends lost 4 bases and 2 bases, in that order; junction bases with no gene match: 4. This CDR3 has 13 amino acids. Germline V gene sequence: CDR1 SQVTM, CDR2 ANQGSEA. CDR3 nucleotides: TGCAGCGTTGTAGGGGGCGGAAACTATGGCTACACCTTC. This encodes CSVVGGGNYGYTF.

V and J are TRBV18 and TRBJ1-2, with 10 bases lining up with TRBD1. The V gene's germline CDR1 is KGHSH and CDR2 LQKENI. The CDR3 contains 13 residues. J was trimmed by 7 bases and V by 4 bases; bases with no gene match: 3. CDR3 sequence reads: CASSLDRGPGYTF. For the CDR3, the DNA is TGTGCCAGCTCACTTGACAGGGGGCCTGGCTACACCTTC.

The rearrangement joins TRBV11-2 to TRBJ1-6; the match to TRBD1 covers 7 bases. CDR1 and CDR2 from the germline V gene are SGHAT and FQNNGV. Trimming removed 0 bases from V and 8 bases from J; junction bases left unmatched: 7. This CDR3 is 16 amino acids long. The CDR3 loop is CASSLDRQGVDSPLHF. The CDR3 DNA is TGTGCCAGCAGCTTAGATCGACAGGGAGTAGATTCACCCCTCCACTTT.

The chain recombines TRBV4-1 with TRBJ2-1; 9 bases map to TRBD2. Germline CDR1 MGHRA, CDR2 YSYEKL. Trimming at V came to 2 bases and at J to 4 bases, leaving 6 bases not matched to a gene. This CDR3 comprises 16 residues. CDR3 DNA: TGCGCCAGCAGCCAAAAGACTAGCGGAGGTTACAATGAGCAGTTCTTC. This sequence encodes CASSQKTSGGYNEQFF.

The rearrangement uses TRBV19 and TRBJ2-7; maybe TRBD2 (5 bases). V shed 6 bases and J shed 3 bases, with 12 bases lying between them. The CDR3 is 13 amino acids. The germline CDR1 and CDR2 sequences are LNHDA and SQIVND (reference sequence). CDR3 bases: TGTGCCAGTAGACCCGAGGGATACTACGAGCAGTACTTC. This translates into CASRPEGYYEQYF.

V usage is TRBV30 and J usage is TRBJ2-5, with TRBD2 matching over 16 bases. This CDR3 has 16 amino acids. Trimming took 5 bases from V and 5 from J; bases not matched to a gene: 8. Germline lookup yields CDR1 GTSNPN and CDR2 SVGIG (reference sequence). The DNA for the CDR3 is TGTGCCTGGTTGCCGGGACTAGCGGGGGGGCTCGAGACCCAGTACTTC. Protein sequence: CAWLPGLAGGLETQYF.

The genes are TRBV19 and TRBJ2-1; TRBD1 aligns across 8 bases. This CDR3 has 16 amino acids. Germline CDR1 LNHDA, CDR2 SQIVND (reference sequence). The junction had 10 bases not matched to a gene; V was cut back by 5 bases and J by 4 bases. The CDR3 here is CASSPPRQGLYNEQFF. The CDR3 DNA sequence: TGTGCCAGTAGTCCGCCTCGACAGGGGCTTTACAATGAGCAGTTCTTC.

The V gene is TRBV5-6, the J gene TRBJ1-1; possible D gene TRBD1, 5 bases. The V end lost 4 bases, the J end lost 1 base, and 14 bases lay between the germline ends. CDR3 size: 15 residues. From germline, CDR1 is SGHDT and CDR2 YYEEEE. The DNA for the CDR3 is TGTGCCAGCAGCACTGTGACTCAGGGGAACACTGAAGCTTTCTTT. It translates to CASSTVTQGNTEAFF.

J is TRBJ2-1 and V is TRBV11-2, with a possible D match to TRBD2 (5 bases). Germline V gives CDR1 SGHAT, CDR2 FQNNGV. The CDR3 runs to 17 residues. The germline V and J ends were trimmed by 5 bases and 1 base, with 18 bases remaining between them. CDR3 sequence reads: CASSPSPLVGSYNEQFF. For the CDR3, the DNA is TGTGCCAGCAGCCCCTCCCCACTAGTAGGGTCCTACAATGAGCAGTTCTTC.

This chain connects TRBV19 to TRBJ1-5, with D tentatively TRBD1 (5 bases). The germline CDR1 and CDR2 sequences are LNHDA and SQIVND (reference sequence). The length of the CDR3 is 15 residues. The V end lost 2 bases, the J end lost 1 base, and 9 bases lay between the germline ends. The CDR3 sequence: CASSIKGVSNQPQHF. The CDR3 DNA sequence: TGTGCCAGTAGTATAAAAGGGGTGAGCAATCAGCCCCAGCATTTT.

DNA of the CDR3: TGCGCCAGCAGCAAAGAACCGGGACTCGCCGGCGAGCAGTACTTC. Its translation is CASSKEPGLAGEQYF. The rearrangement joins TRBV5-1 to TRBJ2-7, with D perhaps TRBD2 (6 bases). Germline assignment: CDR1 SGHRS and CDR2 YFSETQ. This CDR3 has 15 residues. V was pared by 4 bases and J by 6 bases, with 20 bases between.

V and J are TRBV6-4 and TRBJ2-3; TRBD2 matches 10 bases. This CDR3 has 15 residues. Germline trimming cut 3 bases from V and 4 bases from J; bases unmatched to any gene: 4. The germline V gene encodes CDR1 MRHNA and CDR2 SNTAGT. The CDR3 is CASSEVSGGADTQYF. The CDR3 DNA sequence: TGTGCCAGCAGTGAAGTCAGCGGGGGGGCAGATACGCAGTATTTT.

The chain carries TRBV9 and TRBJ2-7; TRBD2 matches at 9 bases. CDR3 length equals 13 residues. Trimming took 5 bases from V and 6 from J; bases not matched to a gene: 6. Germline V gene sequence: CDR1 SGDLS, CDR2 YYNGEE. The CDR3 loop reads CASSARRGGEQYF. In DNA form, the CDR3 reads TGTGCCAGCAGTGCCAGGCGGGGGGGCGAGCAGTACTTC.

This chain joins TRBV7-2 and TRBJ2-3; a weak D match, TRBD1 (6 bases). CDR3 length: 13 residues. The germline CDR1 and CDR2 sequences are SGHTA and FQGNSA. V was cut by 6 bases and J by 5 bases, with 12 bases left in between. CDR3 protein: CASSWQGRDTQYF. The CDR3 DNA sequence: TGTGCCAGCAGTTGGCAGGGGCGAGATACGCAGTATTTT.

The chain combines TRBV6-5 with TRBJ2-5, with a tentative D call TRBD1 (6 bases). The CDR3 is 15 residues long. Germline CDR1 reads MNHEY; CDR2 reads SVGAGI. V lost 4 bases and J lost 2, with 14 bases in between. The CDR3 bases are TGTGCCAGCAGTTCCTCCTTGGGGGCGCAAGAGACCCAGTACTTC. It translates to CASSSSLGAQETQYF.

The genes are TRBV9 and TRBJ1-1, with no clear D. V shed 4 bases and J shed 4 bases, with 14 bases lying between them. The CDR3 spans 14 residues. Germline V CDR1 and CDR2: SGDLS, YYNGEE. Here the CDR3 reads CASSPREGPTEAFF. CDR3 coding DNA: TGTGCCAGCAGCCCCCGGGAGGGCCCCACTGAAGCTTTCTTT.

This chain uses TRBV6-5 with TRBJ1-1, with a weak D call TRBD1 (5 bases). This CDR3 comprises 13 residues. Germline V lookup: CDR1 MNHEY, CDR2 SVGAGI. V lost 8 bases to trimming and J lost 5 bases, with 15 bases between them. The CDR3 spells CASAPDIGTEAFF. CDR3 in DNA: TGTGCCAGCGCCCCGGACATCGGGACTGAAGCTTTCTTT.

The CDR3 coding sequence is TGTGCCAGCAGCTTGGTACTAAAAGCTTTCTTT. The encoded protein is CASSLVLKAFF. V usage is TRBV5-8 and J usage is TRBJ1-1; D unclear. Trimming shortened V by 0 bases and J by 9 bases, and 6 bases separated the two germline ends. Per the germline V gene, CDR1 is SGHTS and CDR2 is YDEGEE. The CDR3 is 11 amino acids.